A single sample gave rise to the 5 T cell receptor beta chains below, sequenced in a study of blood T cell repertoires in COVID-19. Assay used: immunoSEQ multiplex PCR; TCRdb lists only in-frame clones, some missing. The sample includes 55,000 to 75,000 clones, around three quarters of them seen just once. Sample: peripheral blood. These TCRs come from a human donor in a cohort sampled during active COVID-19.

The genes are TRBV18 and TRBJ1-1; D is perhaps TRBD1 (5 bases). CDR1 and CDR2 (germline): KGHSH, LQKENI. Trimming removed 3 bases at V and 3 bases at J, with 8 bases between. CDR3 length: 13 amino acids. This CDR3 reads CASSPDRYTEAFF. CDR3 DNA: TGTGCCAGCTCACCCGACAGATACACTGAAGCTTTCTTT.

This clone has a handful of counts. The chain has TRBV25-1 and TRBJ2-7; D is unclear. Germline lookup yields CDR1 MGHDK and CDR2 SYGVNS. The CDR3 is 17 residues long. Trimming took off 3 bases at V and 5 bases at J, with 23 bases between the two ends. In DNA form, the CDR3 reads TGTGCCAGCAGTGATCGTCATAGACGTGGTCCCAGCGACGAGCAGTACTTC. Amino acid sequence: CASSDRHRRGPSDEQYF.

The gene calls are TRBV28 and TRBJ1-5; D remains unclear. The CDR3 is 16 amino acids. CDR1 is MDHEN, CDR2 SYDVKM, per germline. V was cut by 2 bases and J by 0 bases, with 11 bases left in between. In nucleotides, the CDR3 is TGTGCCAGCAGTTTAGCGGGAACACTTAGCAATCAGCCCCAGCATTTT. It specifies CASSLAGTLSNQPQHF.

CDR3 region: CASRARGGDQPQHF. For the CDR3, the DNA is TGTGCCAGCAGGGCCCGAGGAGGGGATCAGCCCCAGCATTTT. The V gene is TRBV6-5, the J gene TRBJ1-5, with TRBD1 as a possible D gene (5 bases). V was trimmed by 6 bases and J by 5 bases, leaving 14 bases between them. Germline CDR1 is MNHEY and CDR2 is SVGAGI. The CDR3 is 14 residues long.

The chain recombines TRBV6-2 or TRBV6-3 with TRBJ2-3; TRBD2 matches 9 bases. Germline V lookup: CDR1 MNHEY, CDR2 SVGEGT. Trimming took 4 bases from V and 4 from J; bases not matched to a gene: 21. The CDR3 has 20 residues. The CDR3 DNA follows: TGTGCCAGCAGTTCGGCGAGTGGACTAGGTGGCGGGGGGGGTCCAGATACGCAGTATTTT. This encodes CASSSASGLGGGGGPDTQYF.